The 27 T cell receptor beta chains below all came from one sample that was sequenced in a study of breast tumors, draining lymph nodes, adjacent tissues. MiXCR, applied by TCRdb to the multiplex PCR reads, yields one record per CDR3 protein. The sample includes around 250,000 distinct CDR3 sequences, 34% of them seen just once. Samples came from axillary lymph nodes draining the breast cancer. Sequenced material: axillary lymph node tissue. These receptors all stem from a female donor with breast cancer. Some clones in this sample may be carry-over from other donors' samples.

Note on this clonotype: Just one base apart from a much larger clone, this may be a read error. The V gene is TRBV12-3 or TRBV12-4, the J gene TRBJ2-7; the match to TRBD1 covers 8 bases. The length of the CDR3 is 14 residues. CDR3 protein: CASSLQGANYEQCF. In DNA, the CDR3 is TGTGCCAGCAGTTTACAGGGGGCTAATTACGAGCAGTGCTTC.

This clonotype was seen at least ten times. V usage is TRBV15 and J usage is TRBJ2-5, with D perhaps matching TRBD1 (5 bases). This CDR3 is built from 14 residues. V lost 0 bases and J 4 bases, leaving 9 bases between the germline ends. Germline V gene sequence: CDR1 LNHNV, CDR2 YYDKDF (reference sequence). The DNA for the CDR3 is TGTGCCACCAGCAGAGATTTCAGGGCAGAGACCCAGTACTTC. It specifies CATSRDFRAETQYF. Combining the CDR3 with reference TRBV15 and TRBJ2-5 gives the whole variable domain DAMVIQNPRYQVTQFGKPVTLSCSQTLNHNVMYWYQQKSSQAPKLLFHYYDKDFNNEADTPDNFQSRRPNTSFCFLDIRSPGLGDTAMYLCATSRDFRAETQYFGPGTRLLVL.

This clonotype has at least ten counts. The chain joins TRBV2 to TRBJ2-7; D might be TRBD2 (5 bases). Germline V gene lookup returns CDR1 SNHLY and CDR2 FYNNEI. CDR3 length: 15 residues. V gave up 5 bases and J gave up 0 bases, with 14 bases separating them. The CDR3, as DNA: TGTGCCAGCAGTCGTGGACTGCAGAGCTCCTACGAGCAGTACTTC. This codes for CASSRGLQSSYEQYF.

In its sample, this clonotype was seen many times. The chain joins TRBV7-2 to TRBJ2-5; TRBD1 agrees at 7 bases. The CDR3 contains 13 residues. With 5 bases clipped from V and 5 bases from J, the junction kept 5 bases outside the gene matches. Germline V gene data show CDR1 as SGHTA and CDR2 as FQGNSA. CDR3 loop: CASSRGGWETQYF. The CDR3 DNA reads TGTGCCAGCAGCCGAGGGGGCTGGGAGACCCAGTACTTC. The whole variable domain, filled in from reference TRBV7-2 and TRBJ2-5, reads GAGVSQSPSNKVTEKGKDVELRCDPISGHTALYWYRQSLGQGLEFLIYFQGNSAPDKSGLPSDRFSAERTGGSVSTLTIQRTQQEDSAVYLCASSRGGWETQYFGPGTRLLVL.

The J gene is TRBJ2-3, the V gene TRBV20-1; no clear D. There are 12 residues in the CDR3. Germline loops: CDR1 DFQATT, CDR2 SNEGSKA (reference sequence). V was cut by 2 bases and J by 5 bases, with 8 bases left in between. CDR3 bases: TGCAGTGCTAGACGAAGCCAAGATACGCAGTATTTT. Translation: CSARRSQDTQYF.

This clonotype was counted many times. The chain couples TRBV19 to TRBJ2-7; TRBD1 agrees at 9 bases. This CDR3 spans 15 amino acids. The V gene's germline CDR1 is LNHDA and CDR2 SQIVND (reference sequence). The V gene end was trimmed by 5 bases and the J gene end by 2 bases; junction bases not matched to a gene: 7. The CDR3 sequence is CASSFAGTGTYEQYF. CDR3 DNA sequence: TGTGCCAGTAGTTTCGCCGGGACAGGGACCTACGAGCAGTACTTC.

Comments on this clonotype: With a much larger clone just one base away, this may be a read error. The chain is built from TRBV11-2 and TRBJ2-3; TRBD2 is a possible D gene (5 bases). This CDR3 region has 16 residues. The V gene's germline CDR1 is SGHAT and CDR2 FQNNGV. V lost 3 bases to trimming and J lost 0 bases, with 13 bases between them. CDR3 nucleotide sequence: TGTGCCAGCAGCTTCACTGGCGGGCTAAGCACAGATACGCAGTATTTT. Translation gives CASSFTGGLSTDTQYF.

In this sample, this clonotype turned up a few times. The germline gene is not matched at one end of the junction; a read error may be the cause. J is TRBJ2-2 and V is TRBV14, with D possibly being TRBD1 or TRBD2 (7 bases each). Looked up from germline, CDR1 is SGHDN and CDR2 is FVKESK. This CDR3 comprises 17 residues. The CDR3 loop is CASSRLLTGRDTGELSW. The CDR3 DNA reads as TGTGCCAGCAGCCGTTTATTGACAGGGAGGGACACCGGGGAGCTGTCTTGG.

Many counts were recorded for this clonotype. The chain links TRBV18 to TRBJ1-5; D remains ambiguous. This CDR3 has 15 residues. Germline V CDR1 and CDR2: KGHSH, LQKENI. V lost 5 bases and J 1 base, leaving 12 bases between the germline ends. The CDR3 loop reads CASSEIGLSNQPQHF. CDR3 DNA sequence: TGTGCCAGCTCAGAAATAGGGTTGAGCAATCAGCCCCAGCATTTT.

As to this clonotype: Given the absence of the conserved phenylalanine or tryptophan at the CDR3 end, a read error is likely. No DNA is shown, since the ends of the CDR3 on it are uncertain; the CDR3 is the one TCRdb lists. The J gene is TRBJ2-5, the V gene TRBV9; the table's D call, TRBD1, has no DNA check behind it. Germline V gene lookup returns CDR1 SGDLS and CDR2 YYNGEE. Including both end residues, the CDR3 is 10 amino acids long. This CDR3 is CASSFFPTGG.

This clonotype turned up a few times. The rearrangement joins TRBV20-1 to TRBJ2-7; D gene uncertain. The CDR3 length is 14 residues. Trimming left V 5 bases short and J 6 bases short, with 20 bases between. Germline V CDR1 and CDR2: DFQATT, SNEGSKA (reference sequence). The CDR3 is CSARTPAGIPEQYF. The CDR3 bases are TGCAGTGCTCGTACGCCGGCAGGTATCCCCGAGCAGTACTTC.

The sample holds many counts of this clonotype. The J gene is TRBJ2-3, the V gene TRBV11-2, with D possibly matching TRBD1 (6 bases). CDR3 size: 15 residues. Germline V lookup: CDR1 SGHAT, CDR2 FQNNGV. The V and J ends lost 0 bases and 6 bases respectively, with 13 bases between them. The CDR3 spells CASSLEGAGADTQYF. DNA for the CDR3: TGTGCCAGCAGCTTAGAGGGGGCAGGGGCGGATACGCAGTATTTT. Full variable domain (missing parts from reference TRBV11-2 and TRBJ2-3): EAGVAQSPRYKIIEKRQSVAFWCNPISGHATLYWYQQILGQGPKLLIQFQNNGVVDDSQLPKDRFSAERLKGVDSTLKIQPAKLEDSAVYLCASSLEGAGADTQYFGPGTRLTVL.

This clonotype was seen ten or more times. This chain links TRBV11-2 with TRBJ2-1, with 15 bases matching TRBD2. J gave up 11 bases and V 6 bases, and 11 bases lay outside the gene matches. The germline CDR1 and CDR2 sequences are SGHAT and FQNNGV. The CDR3 consists of 16 residues. For the CDR3, the DNA is TGTGCCAGCAGAGAAACCCCGGGACTAGCGGGAGGAAAGCAGTTCTTC. This codes for CASRETPGLAGGKQFF.

There are many counts of this clonotype. The chain recombines TRBV19 with TRBJ1-2, with D uncertain. V was cut by 5 bases and J by 3 bases, with 7 bases left in between. Germline V gene data show CDR1 as LNHDA and CDR2 as SQIVND (reference sequence). CDR3 size: 12 residues. For the CDR3, the DNA is TGTGCCAGTAGTGGGCCCGACTATGGCTACACCTTC. This sequence encodes CASSGPDYGYTF.

The chain combines TRBV7-9 with TRBJ1-1; 8 bases map to TRBD1. CDR1 SEHNR and CDR2 FQNEAQ come from the germline V gene (reference sequence). The CDR3 length is 16 residues. Trimming took 5 bases from V and 5 from J; bases not matched to a gene: 13. The CDR3 reads CASSRTGPRGGTEAFF. The CDR3 nucleotides read TGTGCCAGCAGCCGGACAGGGCCACGGGGTGGGACTGAAGCTTTCTTT.

Turning to this clonotype: This may be a read error, as it is one base from a much larger clone. The chain is built from TRBV11-2 and TRBJ1-3; D is unclear. Germline CDR1 SGHAT, CDR2 FQNNGV. The CDR3 is 11 residues long. This chain's CDR3 is CASTPGNTMYF. DNA for the CDR3: TGTGCCAGCACCCCAGGAAACACCATGTATTTT.

This clonotype was seen ten or more times. This chain joins TRBV7-3 and TRBJ2-1; D is perhaps TRBD2 (5 bases). Trimming shortened V by 2 bases and J by 5 bases, and 10 bases separated the two germline ends. Germline V gene data show CDR1 as SGHTA and CDR2 as FQGTGA. The CDR3 is 14 amino acids. The CDR3: CASSLSRTDNEQFF. The CDR3 DNA is TGTGCCAGCAGCTTATCTCGGACTGACAATGAGCAGTTCTTC.

The rearrangement links TRBV5-1 to TRBJ1-2; 9 positions match TRBD1. CDR1 and CDR2 (germline): SGHRS, YFSETQ. The CDR3 loop spans 14 amino acids. The ends lost 4 bases at V and 8 bases at J; junction bases unmatched: 9. CDR3 protein: CASSGNRGRRGYTF. The CDR3 coding sequence is TGCGCCAGCAGCGGAAACAGGGGGCGCCGGGGCTACACCTTC. The complete variable domain, with remaining parts taken from reference TRBV5-1 and TRBJ1-2, reads KAGVTQTPRYLIKTRGQQVTLSCSPISGHRSVSWYQQTPGQGLQFLFEYFSETQRNKGNFPGRFSGRQFSNSRSEMNVSTLELGDSALYLCASSGNRGRRGYTFGSGTRLTVV.

The CDR3 region has the DNA TGCAGTGCTAGCCTTCGGGTCTCAGGGGAGCTGTTTTTT. Translation: CSASLRVSGELFF. V usage is TRBV20-1 and J usage is TRBJ2-2; D not certain. Germline loops: CDR1 DFQATT, CDR2 SNEGSKA (reference sequence). The CDR3 contains 13 residues. V lost 3 bases and J 8 bases, leaving 13 bases between the germline ends.

This clonotype was observed many times. The rearrangement joins TRBV20-1 to TRBJ2-7; D remains ambiguous. The CDR3 consists of 12 residues. The germline gives CDR1 DFQATT, CDR2 SNEGSKA (reference sequence). This CDR3 reads CSCRRGSYEQYF. CDR3 nucleotides: TGCTCCTGCCGTAGAGGCTCCTACGAGCAGTACTTC.

This clonotype was seen at least ten times. The rearrangement uses TRBV25-1 and TRBJ1-5; D is unclear. In germline, CDR1 is MGHDK, CDR2 SYGVNS. Trimming stripped 6 bases from V and 6 bases from J, with 15 bases between. The CDR3 totals 14 residues. The CDR3 here is CASSGGGLVQPQHF. The CDR3 DNA sequence: TGTGCCAGCAGCGGCGGAGGGTTGGTTCAGCCCCAGCATTTT.

This clonotype was seen more than once but under ten times. The chain joins TRBV7-2 to TRBJ1-1, with D possibly being TRBD1 (5 bases). The CDR3 spans 13 residues. Germline V CDR1 and CDR2: SGHTA, FQGNSA. V gave up 1 base and J gave up 12 bases, with 15 bases separating them. The DNA of the CDR3 is TGTGCCAGCAGCTTAGATGATAAGGCAGGGTCTTTCTTT. It translates to CASSLDDKAGSFF.

This clonotype was counted many times. The chain links TRBV6-6 to TRBJ1-4, with 8 nucleotides matching TRBD1. The germline CDR1 and CDR2 sequences are MNHNY and SVGAGI (reference sequence). The junction had 3 bases not matched to a gene; V was cut back by 7 bases and J by 5 bases. This CDR3 comprises 13 residues. The CDR3 region is CASKRQGNEKLFF. The CDR3 nucleotides are TGTGCCAGCAAACGACAGGGGAATGAAAAACTGTTTTTT.

This chain links TRBV7-8 with TRBJ2-3; tentatively, D is TRBD1 or TRBD2 (5 bases each). Germline CDR1 and CDR2: SGHVS and FQNEAQ. CDR3 length equals 18 residues. The ends were cut back, 3 bases at V and 1 base at J, with 20 bases in the middle. The CDR3 DNA sequence: TGTGCCAGCAGCTTGTTAAGGGACCTAGGCCGCCGCACAGATACGCAGTATTTT. Protein product: CASSLLRDLGRRTDTQYF.

This clonotype occurred many times. The chain couples TRBV24-1 to TRBJ2-4; D is unclear. This CDR3 is 15 amino acids long. Germline V gives CDR1 KGHDR, CDR2 SFDVKD. V was shortened by 4 bases and J by 9 bases, with 18 bases between the two germline ends. The CDR3 spells CATSDPRRVESIQYF. The DNA for the CDR3 is TGTGCCACCAGTGACCCCCGACGCGTTGAGAGCATTCAGTACTTC.

In its sample, this clonotype was seen many times. CDR3 sequence (DNA): TGTGCCAGCAGCTTAGCGGGAGGGCCATTTAATGAGCAGTTCTTC. This sequence encodes CASSLAGGPFNEQFF. The chain is built from TRBV14 and TRBJ2-1; 11 nucleotides align to TRBD2. Trimming at V came to 5 bases and at J to 7 bases, leaving 7 bases not matched to a gene. This CDR3 is built from 15 residues. The germline gives CDR1 SGHDN, CDR2 FVKESK.

As regards this clonotype: Sequence at one end of the junction differs from germline and may be a read error. V gene TRBV5-4 combines with J gene TRBJ1-3; possibly TRBD1 for D (5 bases). The germline V gene encodes CDR1 SGHNT and CDR2 YYREEE (reference sequence). This CDR3 spans 14 amino acids. CDR3 sequence reads: CASSLGGTGKTIYF. The CDR3 region has the DNA TGTGCCAGCAGCCTGGGAGGGACTGGAAAGACCATATATTTT.